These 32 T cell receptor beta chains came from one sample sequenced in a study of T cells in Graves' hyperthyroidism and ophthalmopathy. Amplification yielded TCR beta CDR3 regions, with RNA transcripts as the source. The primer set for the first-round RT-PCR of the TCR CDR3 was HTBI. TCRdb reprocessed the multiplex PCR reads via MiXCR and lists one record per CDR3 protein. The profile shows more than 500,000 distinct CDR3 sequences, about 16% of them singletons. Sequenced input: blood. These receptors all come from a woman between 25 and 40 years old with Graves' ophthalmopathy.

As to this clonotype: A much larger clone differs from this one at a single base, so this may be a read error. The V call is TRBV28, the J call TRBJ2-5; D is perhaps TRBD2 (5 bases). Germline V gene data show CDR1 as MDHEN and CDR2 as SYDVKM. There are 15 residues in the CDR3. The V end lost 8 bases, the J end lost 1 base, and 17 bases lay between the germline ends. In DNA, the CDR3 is TGTGCCAGCCCCCCAACGGGGAGTTTCCAAGAGACCCAGTACTTC. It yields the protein CASPPTGSFQETQYF. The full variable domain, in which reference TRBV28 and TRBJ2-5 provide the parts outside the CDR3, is DVKVTQSSRYLVKRTGEKVFLECVQDMDHENMFWYRQDPGLGLRLIYFSYDVKMKEKGDIPEGYSVSREKKERFSLILESASTNQTSMYLCASPPTGSFQETQYFGPGTRLLVL.

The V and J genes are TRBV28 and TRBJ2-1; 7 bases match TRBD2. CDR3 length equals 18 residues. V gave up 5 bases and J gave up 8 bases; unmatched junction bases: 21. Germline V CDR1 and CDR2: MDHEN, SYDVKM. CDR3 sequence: CASSPWFGREIDSDEQFF. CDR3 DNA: TGTGCCAGCAGTCCCTGGTTTGGGCGGGAGATAGATAGCGATGAGCAGTTCTTC.

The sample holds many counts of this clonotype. The CDR3, as DNA: TGTGCCAGCAGCTTAATCCAACGGCCCACAGATACGCAGTATTTT. Amino acid sequence: CASSLIQRPTDTQYF. The rearrangement joins TRBV11-2 to TRBJ2-3; D gene ambiguous. V was cut by 2 bases and J by 2 bases, with 11 bases left in between. This CDR3 is built from 15 residues. Germline V gene sequence: CDR1 SGHAT, CDR2 FQNNGV. The entire variable domain, with the rest obtained from reference TRBV11-2 and TRBJ2-3, is as follows: EAGVAQSPRYKIIEKRQSVAFWCNPISGHATLYWYQQILGQGPKLLIQFQNNGVVDDSQLPKDRFSAERLKGVDSTLKIQPAKLEDSAVYLCASSLIQRPTDTQYFGPGTRLTVL.

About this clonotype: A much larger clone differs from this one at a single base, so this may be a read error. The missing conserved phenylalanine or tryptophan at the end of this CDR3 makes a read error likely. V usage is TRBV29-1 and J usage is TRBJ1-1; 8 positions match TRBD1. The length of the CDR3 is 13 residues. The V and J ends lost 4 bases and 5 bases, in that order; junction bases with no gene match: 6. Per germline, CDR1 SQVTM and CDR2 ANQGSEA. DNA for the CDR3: TGCAGCGTTGGAGCAGGGGGCTTAACTGAAGCTTTCTCT. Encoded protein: CSVGAGGLTEAFS.

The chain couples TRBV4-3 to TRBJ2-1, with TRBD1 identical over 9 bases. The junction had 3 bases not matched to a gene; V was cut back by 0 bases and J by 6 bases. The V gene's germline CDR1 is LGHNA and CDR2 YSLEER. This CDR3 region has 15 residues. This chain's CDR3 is CASSQDGDRVNEQFF. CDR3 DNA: TGCGCCAGCAGCCAAGATGGGGACAGGGTCAATGAGCAGTTCTTC.

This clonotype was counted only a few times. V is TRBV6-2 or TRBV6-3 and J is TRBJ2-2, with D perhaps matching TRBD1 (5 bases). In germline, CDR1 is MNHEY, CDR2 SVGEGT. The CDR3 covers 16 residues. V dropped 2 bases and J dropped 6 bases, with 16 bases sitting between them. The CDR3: CASSYVGRDPPGELFF. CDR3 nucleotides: TGTGCCAGCAGTTACGTAGGCAGGGATCCGCCCGGGGAGCTGTTTTTT.

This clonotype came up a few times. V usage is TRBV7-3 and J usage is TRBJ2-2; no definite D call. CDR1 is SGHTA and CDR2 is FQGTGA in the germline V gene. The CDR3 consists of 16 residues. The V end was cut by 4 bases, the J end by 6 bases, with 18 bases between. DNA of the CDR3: TGTGCCAGCAGCTCGCGTTTGGGAAAAGGCGCCGGGGAGCTGTTTTTT. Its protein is CASSSRLGKGAGELFF.

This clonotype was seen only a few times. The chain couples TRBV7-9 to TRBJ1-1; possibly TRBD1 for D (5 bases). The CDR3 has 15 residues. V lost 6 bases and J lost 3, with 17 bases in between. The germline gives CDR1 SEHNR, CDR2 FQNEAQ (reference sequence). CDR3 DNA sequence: TGTGCCAGCAGGGGCCGGCGGACGGGACACACTGAAGCTTTCTTT. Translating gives CASRGRRTGHTEAFF.

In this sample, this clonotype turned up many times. In DNA, the CDR3 is TGTGCCAGCAGCTTAGTTGGCGGGGGGATAGATACGCAGTATTTT. This sequence encodes CASSLVGGGIDTQYF. The J gene is TRBJ2-3, the V gene TRBV7-2; 8 bases match TRBD2. CDR3 length equals 15 residues. With 1 base clipped from V and 5 bases from J, the junction kept 5 bases outside the gene matches. Germline CDR1 and CDR2: SGHTA and FQGNSA.

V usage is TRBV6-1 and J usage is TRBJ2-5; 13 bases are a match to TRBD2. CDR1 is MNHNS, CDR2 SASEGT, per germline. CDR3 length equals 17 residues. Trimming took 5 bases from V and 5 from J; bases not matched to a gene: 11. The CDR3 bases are TGTGCCAGCAGTTCTCACCGGACTAGCGGGAGTGGCGAGACCCAGTACTTC. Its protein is CASSSHRTSGSGETQYF.

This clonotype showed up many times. CDR3 sequence reads: CASSELGIWGDRLNTEAFF. As DNA, the CDR3 is TGTGCCAGCAGTGAATTGGGTATTTGGGGGGACAGGCTCAACACTGAAGCTTTCTTT. The chain carries TRBV25-1 and TRBJ1-1, with 8 positions matching TRBD1. The germline gives CDR1 MGHDK, CDR2 SYGVNS. The V segment lost 1 base and the J segment 2 bases; nucleotides outside the gene matches: 15. The CDR3 is made up of 19 amino acids.

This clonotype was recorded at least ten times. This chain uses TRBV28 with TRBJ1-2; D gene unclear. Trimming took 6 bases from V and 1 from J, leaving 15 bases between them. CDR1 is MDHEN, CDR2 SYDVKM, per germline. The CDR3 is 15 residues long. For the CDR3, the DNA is TGTGCCAGCAGAGAGAACCGACTAATTAACTATGGCTACACCTTC. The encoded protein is CASRENRLINYGYTF.

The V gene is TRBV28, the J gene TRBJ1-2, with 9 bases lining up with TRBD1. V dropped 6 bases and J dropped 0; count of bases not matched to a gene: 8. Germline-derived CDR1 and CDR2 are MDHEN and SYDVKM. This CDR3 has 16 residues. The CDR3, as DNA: TGTGCCAGCAGCTCCGGGACAGGGTTCTCTAACTATGGCTACACCTTC. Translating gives CASSSGTGFSNYGYTF.

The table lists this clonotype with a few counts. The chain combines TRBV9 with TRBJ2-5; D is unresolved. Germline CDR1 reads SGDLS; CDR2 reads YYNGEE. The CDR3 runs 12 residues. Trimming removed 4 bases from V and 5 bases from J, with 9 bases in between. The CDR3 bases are TGTGCCAGCAGCCCCCGATGGGAGACCCAGTACTTC. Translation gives CASSPRWETQYF. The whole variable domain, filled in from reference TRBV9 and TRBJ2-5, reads DSGVTQTPKHLITATGQRVTLRCSPRSGDLSVYWYQQSLDQGLQFLIQYYNGEERAKGNILERFSAQQFPDLHSELNLSSLELGDSALYFCASSPRWETQYFGPGTRLLVL.

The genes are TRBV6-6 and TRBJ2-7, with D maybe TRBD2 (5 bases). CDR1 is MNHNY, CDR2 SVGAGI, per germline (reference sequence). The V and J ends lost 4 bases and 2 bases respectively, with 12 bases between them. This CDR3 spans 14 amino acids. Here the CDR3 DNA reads TGTGCCAGCAGTTCCGAGGGTTTGCCCTACGAGCAGTACTTC. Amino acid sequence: CASSSEGLPYEQYF.

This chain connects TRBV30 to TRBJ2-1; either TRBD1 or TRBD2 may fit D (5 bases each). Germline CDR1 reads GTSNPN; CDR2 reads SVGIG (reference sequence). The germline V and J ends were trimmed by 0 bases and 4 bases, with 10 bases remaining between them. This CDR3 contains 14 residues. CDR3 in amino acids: CAWSVVGRYNEQFF. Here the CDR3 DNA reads TGTGCCTGGAGTGTTGTGGGACGTTACAATGAGCAGTTCTTC.

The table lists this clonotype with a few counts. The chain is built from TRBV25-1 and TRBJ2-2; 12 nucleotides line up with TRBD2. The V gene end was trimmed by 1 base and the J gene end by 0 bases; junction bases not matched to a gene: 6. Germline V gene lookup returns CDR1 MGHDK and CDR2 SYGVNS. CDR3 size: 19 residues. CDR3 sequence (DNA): TGTGCCAGCAGTGAATTTGGACTAGCGGGACCCCCGAACACCGGGGAGCTGTTTTTT. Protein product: CASSEFGLAGPPNTGELFF.

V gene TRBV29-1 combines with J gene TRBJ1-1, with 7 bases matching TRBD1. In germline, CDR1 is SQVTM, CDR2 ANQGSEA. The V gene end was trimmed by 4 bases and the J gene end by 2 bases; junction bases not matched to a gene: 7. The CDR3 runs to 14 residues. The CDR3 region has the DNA TGCAGCGTTGCCAAGGGGGCATTTAACACTGAAGCTTTCTTT. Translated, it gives CSVAKGAFNTEAFF.

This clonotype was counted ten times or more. For the CDR3, the DNA is TGTGCCAGCAGCTTGGGCAGACTCACTGAAGCTTTCTTT. The encoded protein is CASSLGRLTEAFF. The chain couples TRBV11-2 to TRBJ1-1, with unresolved D. CDR1 is SGHAT and CDR2 is FQNNGV in the germline V gene. The CDR3 is 13 residues long. The V end was cut by 3 bases, the J end by 4 bases, with 9 bases between.

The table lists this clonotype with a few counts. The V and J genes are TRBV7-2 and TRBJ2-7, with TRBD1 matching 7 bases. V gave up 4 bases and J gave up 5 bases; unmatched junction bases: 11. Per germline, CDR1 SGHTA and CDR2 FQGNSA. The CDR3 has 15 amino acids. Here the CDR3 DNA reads TGTGCCAGCAGCTCAGGGGGTGTATTCCCCAACGAGCAGTACTTC. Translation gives CASSSGGVFPNEQYF.

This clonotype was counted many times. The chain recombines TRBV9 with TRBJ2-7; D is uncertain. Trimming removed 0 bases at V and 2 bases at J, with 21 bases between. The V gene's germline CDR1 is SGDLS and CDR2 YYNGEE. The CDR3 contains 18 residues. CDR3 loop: CASSVDVTGSPGPYEQYF. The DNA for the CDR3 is TGTGCCAGCAGCGTAGACGTAACGGGCAGCCCCGGGCCCTACGAGCAGTACTTC.

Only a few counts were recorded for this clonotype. The CDR3 nucleotides read TGTGCCAGCAGCTTTGTCCCCTTTAGCGGGAGGGAGTACGAGCAGTACTTC. As protein: CASSFVPFSGREYEQYF. V is TRBV7-9 and J is TRBJ2-7, with TRBD2 identical over 11 bases. The V and J ends lost 3 bases and 4 bases, in that order; junction bases with no gene match: 11. The CDR3 is 17 residues long. From germline, CDR1 is SEHNR and CDR2 FQNEAQ (reference sequence).

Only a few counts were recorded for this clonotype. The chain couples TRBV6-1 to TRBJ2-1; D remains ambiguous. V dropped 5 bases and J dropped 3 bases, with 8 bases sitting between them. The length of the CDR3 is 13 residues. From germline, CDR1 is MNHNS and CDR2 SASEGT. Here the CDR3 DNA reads TGTGCCAGCAGTTATGGAGTCTACAATGAGCAGTTCTTC. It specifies CASSYGVYNEQFF.

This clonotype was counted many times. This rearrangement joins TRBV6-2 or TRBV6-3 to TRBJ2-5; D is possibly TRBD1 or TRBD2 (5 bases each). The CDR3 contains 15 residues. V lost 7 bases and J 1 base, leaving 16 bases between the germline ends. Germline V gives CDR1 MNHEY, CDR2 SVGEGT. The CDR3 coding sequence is TGTGCCAGCATTCCCGTGGGACGGACCCAAGAGACCCAGTACTTC. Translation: CASIPVGRTQETQYF.

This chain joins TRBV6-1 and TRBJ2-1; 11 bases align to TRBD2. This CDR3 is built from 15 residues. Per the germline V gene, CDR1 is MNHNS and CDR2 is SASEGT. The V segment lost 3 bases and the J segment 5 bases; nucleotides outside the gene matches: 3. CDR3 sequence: CASSDSLAGDNEQFF. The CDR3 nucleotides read TGTGCCAGCAGTGACTCACTAGCGGGGGACAATGAGCAGTTCTTC.

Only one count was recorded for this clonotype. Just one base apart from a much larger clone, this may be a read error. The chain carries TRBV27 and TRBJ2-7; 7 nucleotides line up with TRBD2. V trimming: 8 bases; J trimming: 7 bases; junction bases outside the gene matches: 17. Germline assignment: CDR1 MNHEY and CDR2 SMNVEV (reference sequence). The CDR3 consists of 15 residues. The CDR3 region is CASAAGVRDAVEQYF. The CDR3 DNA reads TGTGCCAGCGCCGCGGGGGTCAGGGACGCCGTTGAGCAGTACTTC.

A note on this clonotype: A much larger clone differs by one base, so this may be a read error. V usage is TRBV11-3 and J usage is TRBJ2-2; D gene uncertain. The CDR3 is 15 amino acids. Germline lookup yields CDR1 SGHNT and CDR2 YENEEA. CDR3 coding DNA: TGTGCCAGCAGCTTAGCCGGGCAGAACACCTGGGAGCTGTTTTTT. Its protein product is CASSLAGQNTWELFF.

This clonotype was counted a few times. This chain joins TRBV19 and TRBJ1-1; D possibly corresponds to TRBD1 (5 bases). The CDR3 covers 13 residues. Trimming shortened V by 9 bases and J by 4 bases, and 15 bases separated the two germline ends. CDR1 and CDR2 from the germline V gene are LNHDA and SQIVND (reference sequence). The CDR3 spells CASYWTGGTEAFF. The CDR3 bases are TGTGCCAGCTACTGGACCGGGGGCACTGAAGCTTTCTTT.

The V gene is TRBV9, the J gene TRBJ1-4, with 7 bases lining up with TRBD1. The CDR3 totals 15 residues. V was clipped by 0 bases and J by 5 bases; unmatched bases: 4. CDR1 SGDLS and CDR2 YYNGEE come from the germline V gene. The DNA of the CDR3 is TGTGCCAGCAGCGTAGGGGGACAGACAAATGAAAAACTGTTTTTT. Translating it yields CASSVGGQTNEKLFF.

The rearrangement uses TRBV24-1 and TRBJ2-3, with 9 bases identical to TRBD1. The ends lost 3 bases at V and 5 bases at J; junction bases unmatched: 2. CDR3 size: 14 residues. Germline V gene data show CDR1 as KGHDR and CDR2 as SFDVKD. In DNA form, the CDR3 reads TGTGCCACCAGTGATCCGACAGGGGGAGATACGCAGTATTTT. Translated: CATSDPTGGDTQYF.

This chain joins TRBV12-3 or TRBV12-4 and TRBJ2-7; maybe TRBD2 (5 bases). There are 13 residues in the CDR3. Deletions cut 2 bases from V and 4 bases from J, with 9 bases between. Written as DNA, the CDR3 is TGTGCCAGCAGTTTATATCGGGGATACGAGCAGTACTTC. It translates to CASSLYRGYEQYF.

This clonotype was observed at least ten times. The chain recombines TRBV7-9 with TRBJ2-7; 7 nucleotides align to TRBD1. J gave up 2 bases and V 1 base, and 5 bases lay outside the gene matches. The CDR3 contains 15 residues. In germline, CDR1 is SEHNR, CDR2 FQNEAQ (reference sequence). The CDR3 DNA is TGTGCCAGCAGCTTAGATAGACAGGGCACCTACGAGCAGTACTTC. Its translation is CASSLDRQGTYEQYF.